A selection of T cell receptor beta chains follows, all from one sample in a study of blood T cell repertoires in COVID-19. Only in-frame clones appear in the TCRdb table, and some are missing; sequencing was by immunoSEQ multiplex PCR. The data contain fewer than 500,000 clones, 70% to 90% of them singletons. Sequencing was carried out using PBMCs or T cells enriched from blood (not recorded which). These receptors were collected from a woman younger than 30 with acute COVID-19. CDR3s include the opening cysteine and the closing phenylalanine or tryptophan. D genes are given only for firm matches.

j_call v_call d_call cdr3_aa cdr3_nt
TRBJ2-5 TRBV12-5 . CASGFWGGAEKTQYF TGTGCTAGTGGTTTTTGGGGAGGAGCAGAGAAGACCCAGTACTTC
TRBJ1-4 TRBV10-3 TRBD1 CAISGGIEEKLFF TGTGCCATCTCAGGGGGTATAGAAGAAAAACTGTTTTTT
TRBJ2-5 TRBV7-9 . CASSLDSSANKETQYF TGTGCCAGCAGCTTAGATTCTAGCGCGAATAAAGAGACCCAGTACTTC
TRBJ2-7 TRBV28 TRBD2 CASSRSGSSYEQYF TGTGCCAGCAGTAGAAGCGGGAGCTCCTACGAGCAGTACTTC
TRBJ2-7 TRBV11-2 . CASSLDLSPYEQYF TGTGCCAGCAGCTTAGATCTTAGCCCCTACGAGCAGTACTTC
TRBJ2-7 TRBV6-1 TRBD2 CASSEGLAGLFEQYF TGTGCCAGCAGTGAAGGGTTAGCGGGCCTATTCGAGCAGTACTTC
TRBJ2-7 TRBV18 TRBD1 CASSPNSAAGQGRDEQYF TGTGCCAGCTCACCAAATTCTGCAGCAGGACAGGGTCGGGACGAGCAGTACTTC
TRBJ2-7 TRBV4-2 . CASSQPTNPYEQYF TGTGCCAGCAGCCAGCCGACTAACCCCTACGAGCAGTACTTC
TRBJ1-1 TRBV29-1 . CSATTFRDTEAFF TGCAGCGCGACCACTTTTCGGGACACTGAAGCTTTCTTT
TRBJ2-7 TRBV12-3/TRBV12-4 . CASSLGGPLEQYF TGTGCCAGCAGTTTGGGGGGGCCCCTCGAGCAGTACTTC
TRBJ2-7 TRBV6-1 . CASSEMGSYEQYF TGTGCCAGCAGTGAAATGGGGAGCTACGAGCAGTACTTC
TRBJ1-5 TRBV5-6 . CASSLGVGFQPQHF TGTGCCAGCAGCTTAGGGGTGGGGTTTCAGCCCCAGCATTTT
TRBJ1-1 TRBV13 . CASSFQGYATEAFF TGTGCCAGCAGCTTTCAGGGGTATGCCACTGAAGCTTTCTTT
TRBJ2-7 TRBV6-5 . CAADSALNEQYF TGTGCCGCGGACAGTGCTCTTAACGAGCAGTACTTC
TRBJ1-1 TRBV9 . CASSGESGQYSIWNTEAFF TGTGCCAGCAGCGGGGAATCTGGACAGTACTCAATTTGGAACACTGAAGCTTTCTTT
TRBJ2-7 TRBV21-1 . CATPTGPGEQYF TGTGCCACCCCGACAGGGCCCGGGGAGCAGTACTTC
TRBJ1-5 TRBV7-2 TRBD1 CASSPETGGNNQPQHF TGTGCCAGCAGCCCCGAGACAGGGGGCAACAATCAGCCCCAGCATTTT
TRBJ2-7 TRBV28 . CASSFWRTYEQYF TGTGCCAGCAGTTTTTGGCGGACCTACGAGCAGTACTTC
TRBJ2-2 TRBV28 . CASSLTLNTGELFF TGTGCCAGCAGTTTAACTTTAAACACCGGGGAGCTGTTTTTT
TRBJ2-7 TRBV7-8 TRBD2 CASSLGTSGGLLYEQYF TGTGCCAGCAGCTTAGGGACTAGCGGGGGCCTACTCTACGAGCAGTACTTC
TRBJ2-7 TRBV29-1 TRBD1 CSVVGTDLYEQYF TGCAGCGTTGTCGGGACAGATCTCTACGAGCAGTACTTC
TRBJ1-2 TRBV30 . CAWTGGYYGYTF TGTGCCTGGACGGGGGGTTACTATGGCTACACCTTC
TRBJ1-2 TRBV2 TRBD1 CASRTGTGGSGYTF TGTGCCAGCAGAACCGGGACAGGGGGCTCTGGCTACACCTTC
TRBJ1-4 TRBV15 . CATSRGEGDTNEKLFF TGTGCCACCAGCAGAGGGGAGGGGGACACTAATGAAAAACTGTTTTTT
TRBJ1-6 TRBV7-8 . CASSLKDSYSYNSPLHF TGTGCCAGCAGCTTAAAGGACAGCTACTCCTATAATTCACCCCTCCACTTT
TRBJ2-7 TRBV5-1 TRBD2 CASSVSGGPSSYEQYF TGCGCCAGCAGCGTCAGCGGGGGCCCGAGCTCCTACGAGCAGTACTTC
TRBJ2-7 TRBV12-3/TRBV12-4 . CASSDLAEQYF TGTGCCAGCAGCGATCTGGCCGAGCAGTACTTC